These 4 T cell receptor beta chains originate from one sample sequenced in a study of cytomegalovirus exposure and HLA in healthy donors. PCR involved 60 Vbeta and 13 Jbeta primers. Profiling relied on immunoSEQ multiplex PCR, and the TCRdb table lists in-frame clones only, not all of them. The table has tens of thousands of clones, approximately 84% seen once. The sequencing input was PBMCs. These TCRs come from a woman in her fifties or sixties in good health and CMV-seronegative.

This clone was seen once. The chain links TRBV29-1 to TRBJ2-7; D gene uncertain. This CDR3 has 11 residues. CDR1 is SQVTM, CDR2 ANQGSEA, per germline. Between the trimmed V and J ends, which lost 6 bases and 2 bases, there was a span of 8 bases. The chain's CDR3 is CSVHTAYEQYF. For the CDR3, the DNA is TGCAGCGTCCACACAGCCTACGAGCAGTACTTC.

This chain uses TRBV4-1 with TRBJ1-2; 7 positions match TRBD1. J lost 6 bases, V lost 2 bases, and 6 bases had no gene match. This CDR3 region has 14 residues. The germline gives CDR1 MGHRA, CDR2 YSYEKL. The CDR3 sequence is CASSQRGGENGYTF. CDR3 DNA sequence: TGCGCCAGCAGCCAACGAGGGGGCGAGAATGGCTACACCTTC.

This clone was counted once. The rearrangement joins TRBV4-1 to TRBJ2-1; 15 bases align to TRBD2. From germline, CDR1 is MGHRA and CDR2 YSYEKL. This CDR3 has 18 amino acids. V dropped 5 bases and J dropped 10; count of bases not matched to a gene: 15. The CDR3 nucleotides are TGCGCCAGCAGCTCCGGGACTAGCGGGAGGCAACTAAAGGTGGAGCAGTTCTTC. Translated, it gives CASSSGTSGRQLKVEQFF.

The V call is TRBV10-2, the J call TRBJ2-7, with TRBD2 matching 16 bases. CDR1 is WSHSY, CDR2 SAAADI, per germline. The CDR3 sequence is 19 residues long. V lost 4 bases, J lost 1 base, and 10 bases stayed unmatched. The CDR3 DNA reads as TGCGCCAGCAGTGGGCCGGGACTAGCGGGAGGGCTAGAATCCTACGAGCAGTACTTC. This codes for CASSGPGLAGGLESYEQYF.